What follows are 8 T cell receptor beta chains derived from one specimen sequenced in a study of identical twins. Using its own MiXCR run on the 5' RACE reads, TCRdb lists one record per CDR3 protein. The repertoire holds some 330,000 distinct CDR3 sequences, with approximately 10% as singletons. What was sequenced was naive T cells sorted from blood. The receptors were gathered from a woman between 45 and 65 years old in good health.

This clonotype has at least ten counts. The chain employs TRBV10-3 and TRBJ1-2; possible D gene TRBD1, 5 bases. This CDR3 is 13 amino acids long. V dropped 3 bases and J dropped 6 bases, with 11 bases sitting between them. CDR1 is ENHRY, CDR2 SYGVKD, per germline. The CDR3 DNA reads TGTGCCATCAGTGAAAGGGGTACTCATGGCTACACCTTC. It yields the protein CAISERGTHGYTF.

This clonotype came up a few times. V and J are TRBV20-1 and TRBJ2-5, with D uncertain. Germline assignment: CDR1 DFQATT and CDR2 SNEGSKA (reference sequence). The CDR3 has 14 amino acids. V lost 3 bases and J 1 base, leaving 12 bases between the germline ends. In DNA form, the CDR3 reads TGCAGTGCTAGCCTCTTAGGAATCCAAGAGACCCAGTACTTC. It translates to CSASLLGIQETQYF.

This rearrangement joins TRBV6-5 to TRBJ1-5, with no clear D. Trimming cost V 6 bases and J 7 bases, with 13 bases left between them. CDR3 length: 13 amino acids. Germline lookup yields CDR1 MNHEY and CDR2 SVGAGI. The CDR3 reads CASRLELGQPQHF. Here the CDR3 DNA reads TGTGCCAGCAGACTTGAGTTAGGGCAGCCCCAGCATTTT.

This clonotype showed up just a few times. The gene calls are TRBV5-1 and TRBJ2-3, with a weak D call TRBD1 (5 bases). V was shortened by 4 bases and J by 1 base, with 10 bases between the two germline ends. Germline assignment: CDR1 SGHRS and CDR2 YFSETQ. The CDR3 is 14 residues long. The CDR3 DNA reads as TGCGCCAGCAGCCCCTTCAGGGGCACAGATACGCAGTATTTT. This encodes CASSPFRGTDTQYF.

About this clonotype itself: A much more abundant neighbour one base away suggests this may be a read error. The genes are TRBV20-1 and TRBJ2-1; a weak D match, TRBD2 (5 bases). The CDR3 consists of 16 residues. The ends were cut back, 3 bases at V and 0 bases at J, with 15 bases in the middle. Looked up from germline, CDR1 is DFQATT and CDR2 is SNEGSKA (reference sequence). Written as DNA, the CDR3 is TGCAGTGCTAGTGGTGGGAGTTCCAGCTCCTACAATGAGCAGTTCTTC. The encoded protein is CSASGGSSSSYNEQFF.

The chain recombines TRBV14 with TRBJ1-2; D unclear. Germline loops: CDR1 SGHDN, CDR2 FVKESK. CDR3 size: 16 residues. V gave up 0 bases and J gave up 2 bases, with 13 bases separating them. CDR3 in DNA: TGTGCCAGCAGCCAAGATGCGGCAGGCTTGAACTATGGCTACACCTTC. It encodes CASSQDAAGLNYGYTF.

The table lists this clonotype with many counts. The chain joins TRBV4-1 to TRBJ2-7; the match to TRBD2 covers 7 bases. This CDR3 is 15 amino acids long. J gave up 4 bases and V 0 bases, and 6 bases lay outside the gene matches. CDR1 MGHRA and CDR2 YSYEKL come from the germline V gene. The CDR3 nucleotides read TGCGCCAGCAGCCAAGAACCAGCGGGATCGTACGAGCAGTACTTC. Encoded protein: CASSQEPAGSYEQYF.

The chain combines TRBV20-1 with TRBJ2-3; D is unclear. Looked up from germline, CDR1 is DFQATT and CDR2 is SNEGSKA (reference sequence). The CDR3 is 12 residues long. The CDR3: CAPAQGTDTQYF. CDR3 in DNA: TGCGCCCCGGCCCAGGGCACAGATACGCAGTATTTT.